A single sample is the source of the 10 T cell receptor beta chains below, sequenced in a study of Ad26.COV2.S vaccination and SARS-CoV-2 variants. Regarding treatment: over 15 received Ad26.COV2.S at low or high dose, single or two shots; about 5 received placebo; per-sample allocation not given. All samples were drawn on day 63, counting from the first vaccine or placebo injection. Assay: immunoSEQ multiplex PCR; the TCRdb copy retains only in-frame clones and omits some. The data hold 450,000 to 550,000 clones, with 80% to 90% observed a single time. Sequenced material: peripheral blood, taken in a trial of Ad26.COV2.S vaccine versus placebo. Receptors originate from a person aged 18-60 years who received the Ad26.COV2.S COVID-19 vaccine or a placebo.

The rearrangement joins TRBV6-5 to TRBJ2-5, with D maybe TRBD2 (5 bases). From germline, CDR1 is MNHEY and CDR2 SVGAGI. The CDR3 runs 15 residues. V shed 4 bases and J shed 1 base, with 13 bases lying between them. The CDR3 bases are TGTGCCAGCAGTTCCGTTGGACTTCCCCAAGAGACCCAGTACTTC. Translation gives CASSSVGLPQETQYF.

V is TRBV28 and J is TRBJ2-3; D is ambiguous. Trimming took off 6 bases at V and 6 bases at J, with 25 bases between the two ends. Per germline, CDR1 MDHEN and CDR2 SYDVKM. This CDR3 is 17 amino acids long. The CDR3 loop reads CASRGMLGRAPVDTQYF. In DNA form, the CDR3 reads TGTGCCAGCAGGGGTATGCTAGGTAGGGCCCCGGTGGATACGCAGTATTTT.

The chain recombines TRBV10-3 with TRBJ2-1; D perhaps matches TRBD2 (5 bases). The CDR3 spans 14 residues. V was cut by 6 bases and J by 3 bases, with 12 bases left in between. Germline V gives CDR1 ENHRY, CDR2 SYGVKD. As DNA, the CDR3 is TGTGCCATCAGCGGGATAGCCGACTACAATGAGCAGTTCTTC. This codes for CAISGIADYNEQFF.

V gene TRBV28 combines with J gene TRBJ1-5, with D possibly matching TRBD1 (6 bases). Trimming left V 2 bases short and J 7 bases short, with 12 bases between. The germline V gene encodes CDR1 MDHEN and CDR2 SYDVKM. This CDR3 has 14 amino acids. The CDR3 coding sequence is TGTGCCAGCAGTTTAGGGGCAGGGGAACAGCCCCAGCATTTT. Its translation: CASSLGAGEQPQHF.

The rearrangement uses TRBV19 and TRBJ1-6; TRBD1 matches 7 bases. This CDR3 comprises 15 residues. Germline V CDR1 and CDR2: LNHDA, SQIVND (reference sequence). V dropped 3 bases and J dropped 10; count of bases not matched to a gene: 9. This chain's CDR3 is CASSIRRDSLSPLHF. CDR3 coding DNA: TGTGCCAGTAGTATTAGAAGGGACAGCCTGTCACCCCTCCACTTT.

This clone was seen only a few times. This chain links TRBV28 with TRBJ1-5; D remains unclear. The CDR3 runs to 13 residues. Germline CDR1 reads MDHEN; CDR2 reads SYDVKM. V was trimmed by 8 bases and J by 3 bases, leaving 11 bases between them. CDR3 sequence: CASGPPYNQPQHF. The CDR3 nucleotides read TGTGCCAGCGGACCTCCATACAATCAGCCCCAGCATTTT.

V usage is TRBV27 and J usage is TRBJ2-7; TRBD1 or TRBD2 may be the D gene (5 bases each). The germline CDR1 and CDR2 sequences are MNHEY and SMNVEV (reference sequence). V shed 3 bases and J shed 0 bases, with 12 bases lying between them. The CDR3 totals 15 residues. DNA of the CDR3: TGTGCCAGCAGTTTTGGGGACGATGGCTCCTACGAGCAGTACTTC. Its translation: CASSFGDDGSYEQYF.

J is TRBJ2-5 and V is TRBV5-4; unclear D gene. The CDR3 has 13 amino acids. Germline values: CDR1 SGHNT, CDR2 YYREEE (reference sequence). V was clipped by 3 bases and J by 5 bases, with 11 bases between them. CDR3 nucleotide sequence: TGTGCCAGCAGCTCCCTCGGTTGGGAGACCCAGTACTTC. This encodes CASSSLGWETQYF.

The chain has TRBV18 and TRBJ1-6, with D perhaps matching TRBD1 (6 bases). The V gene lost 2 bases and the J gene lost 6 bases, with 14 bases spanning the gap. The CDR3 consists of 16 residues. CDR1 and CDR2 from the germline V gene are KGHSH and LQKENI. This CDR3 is CASSPSGVRSNSPLHF. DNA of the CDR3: TGTGCCAGCTCACCATCAGGGGTACGGAGTAATTCACCCCTCCACTTT.

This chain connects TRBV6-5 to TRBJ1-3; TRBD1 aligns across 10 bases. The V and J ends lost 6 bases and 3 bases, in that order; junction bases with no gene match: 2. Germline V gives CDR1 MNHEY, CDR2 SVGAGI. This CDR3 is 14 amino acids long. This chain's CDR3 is CASRTGGRGNTIYF. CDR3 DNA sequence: TGTGCCAGCAGGACAGGGGGCCGTGGAAACACCATATATTTT.